Below, 3 T cell receptor beta chains from the same sample are listed, as sequenced in a study of shared clonotypes between healthy human individuals. The protocol was immunoSEQ multiplex PCR, while the TCRdb copy is restricted to in-frame clones and leaves out a portion. The sample lists almost 750,000 clones, 55% to 80% occurring once. Sequences were obtained from memory CD4+ T cells sorted from blood. Subset indicated: CD45RA-negative fraction. The origin of the receptors is a woman aged 25 to 39 in good health.

V and J are TRBV19 and TRBJ2-1, with D possibly called TRBD1 or TRBD2 (6 bases each). This CDR3 is built from 14 residues. The germline V gene encodes CDR1 LNHDA and CDR2 SQIVND (reference sequence). V gave up 5 bases and J gave up 9 bases, with 17 bases separating them. The CDR3 protein is CASSFWGAAGEQFF. DNA for the CDR3: TGTGCCAGTAGTTTTTGGGGGGCCGCGGGTGAGCAGTTCTTC. The full variable domain, with the rest looked up from reference TRBV19 and TRBJ2-1, is DGGITQSPKYLFRKEGQNVTLSCEQNLNHDAMYWYRQDPGQGLRLIYYSQIVNDFQKGDIAEGYSVSREKKESFPLTVTSAQKNPTAFYLCASSFWGAAGEQFFGPGTRLTVL.

The rearrangement uses TRBV18 and TRBJ2-1; 12 positions agree with TRBD2. Looked up from germline, CDR1 is KGHSH and CDR2 is LQKENI. The CDR3 sequence is 16 residues long. V gave up 0 bases and J gave up 9 bases; unmatched junction bases: 6. For the CDR3, the DNA is TGTGCCAGCTCACCACCGACTAGCGGGAGAGGGATTGAGCAGTTCTTC. Its protein product is CASSPPTSGRGIEQFF. The full variable domain, its missing parts supplied by reference TRBV18 and TRBJ2-1, is NAGVMQNPRHLVRRRGQEARLRCSPMKGHSHVYWYRQLPEEGLKFMVYLQKENIIDESGMPKERFSAEFPKEGPSILRIQQVVRGDSAAYFCASSPPTSGRGIEQFFGPGTRLTVL.

The chain employs TRBV5-1 and TRBJ2-1, with 9 bases matching TRBD1. Unmatched junction bases numbered 1, after V lost 5 bases and J lost 1 base. The CDR3 is 14 amino acids. Germline loops: CDR1 SGHRS, CDR2 YFSETQ. CDR3 nucleotide sequence: TGCGCCAGCAGGACAGGGGGTTCCTACAATGAGCAGTTCTTC. Its translation is CASRTGGSYNEQFF. Variable domain in full (rest from reference TRBV5-1 and TRBJ2-1): KAGVTQTPRYLIKTRGQQVTLSCSPISGHRSVSWYQQTPGQGLQFLFEYFSETQRNKGNFPGRFSGRQFSNSRSEMNVSTLELGDSALYLCASRTGGSYNEQFFGPGTRLTVL.